The 12 T cell receptor beta chains in this list originate from one sample, sequenced in a study of beta chain features in type 1 diabetes. Broader study findings: In all four CD4+ subsets, TCRB CDR3 length was significantly, moderately reduced in type 1 diabetes.

The isolated RNA, all of it, was reverse transcribed, so expressed TCRB transcripts were what got sequenced. Clones were read by immunoSEQ multiplex PCR, and TCRdb kept only the in-frame ones, dropping some. The table shows over 150,000 clones, with roughly 8% occurring only once. These receptors' antigens are unknown. Specimen: central memory CD4+ T cells from blood. All receptors derive from a man aged 18 to 30 with type 1 diabetes.

This clone was seen more than once but under ten times. This sequence joins TRBV9 and TRBJ2-3, with D unclear. CDR3 length equals 14 residues. Trimming shortened V by 2 bases and J by 4 bases, and 11 bases separated the two germline ends. CDR1 is SGDLS and CDR2 is YYNGEE in the germline V gene. CDR3 residues: CASSVSGQADTQYF. CDR3 in DNA: TGTGCCAGCAGCGTCTCTGGGCAGGCAGATACGCAGTATTTT.

This clone occurred a few times. This chain links TRBV15 with TRBJ1-5, with 10 bases matching TRBD1. The CDR3 has 13 residues. From germline, CDR1 is LNHNV and CDR2 YYDKDF (reference sequence). CDR3 loop: CASGGQGFEPQHF. CDR3 coding DNA: TGTGCATCAGGGGGACAGGGGTTTGAGCCCCAGCATTTT.

This rearrangement joins TRBV5-5 to TRBJ2-5; 7 nucleotides align to TRBD1. There are 14 residues in the CDR3. After removal of 3 bases from V and 5 bases from J, the junction contained 7 bases not matched to a gene. Per germline, CDR1 SGHKS and CDR2 YYEKEE (reference sequence). The CDR3 nucleotides read TGTGCCAGCAGCTCCACAGGGGCAAAGGAGACCCAGTACTTC. Residues: CASSSTGAKETQYF. The variable domain in full, with the rest retrieved from reference TRBV5-5 and TRBJ2-5, is DAGVTQSPTHLIKTRGQQVTLRCSPISGHKSVSWYQQVLGQGPQFIFQYYEKEERGRGNFPDRFSARQFPNYSSELNVNALLLGDSALYLCASSSTGAKETQYFGPGTRLLVL.

This clone was seen a handful of times. The chain is built from TRBV11-3 and TRBJ2-7; 10 nucleotides agree with TRBD1. Unmatched junction bases numbered 9, after V lost 7 bases and J lost 0 bases. CDR3 length equals 16 residues. CDR1 and CDR2 from the germline V gene are SGHNT and YENEEA. This CDR3 is CASTLYDRGPSYEQYF. DNA of the CDR3: TGTGCCAGCACCCTCTACGACAGGGGGCCCTCCTACGAGCAGTACTTC.

The gene calls are TRBV10-3 and TRBJ2-3; the match to TRBD2 covers 9 bases. The CDR3 runs to 13 residues. After removal of 11 bases from V and 3 bases from J, the junction contained 6 bases not matched to a gene. Looked up from germline, CDR1 is ENHRY and CDR2 is SYGVKD. The CDR3 DNA reads as TGTGCCTCGATAGCGGGAGAGACAGATACGCAGTATTTT. Protein sequence: CASIAGETDTQYF.

This clone has only a few counts. This sequence joins TRBV5-4 and TRBJ2-2; 10 nucleotides align to TRBD1. The CDR3 runs to 16 residues. With 3 bases clipped from V and 0 bases from J, the junction kept 2 bases outside the gene matches. CDR1 SGHNT and CDR2 YYREEE come from the germline V gene (reference sequence). The CDR3: CASSWGTGANTGELFF. The CDR3, as DNA: TGTGCCAGCAGCTGGGGGACAGGGGCGAACACCGGGGAGCTGTTTTTT.

CDR3 region: CASSYNRYMAGYTF. The CDR3 DNA follows: TGTGCCAGCAGTTACAACAGGTATATGGCTGGCTACACCTTC. The V and J genes are TRBV6-5 and TRBJ1-2; weak D call: TRBD1 (5 bases). Per germline, CDR1 MNHEY and CDR2 SVGAGI. V lost 2 bases to trimming and J lost 7 bases, with 14 bases between them. CDR3 size: 14 residues.

The V call is TRBV7-2, the J call TRBJ2-7; possibly TRBD1 for D (5 bases). Trimming pared 1 base from V and 0 bases from J, leaving 10 bases between. Germline CDR1 reads SGHTA; CDR2 reads FQGNSA. This CDR3 contains 15 residues. The chain's CDR3 is CASSLEAGSSYEQYF. CDR3 DNA: TGTGCCAGCAGCTTAGAGGCAGGGTCCTCCTACGAGCAGTACTTC.

The V call is TRBV9, the J call TRBJ1-2; D call uncertain. Trimming cost V 0 bases and J 3 bases, with 6 bases left between them. Germline V gene sequence: CDR1 SGDLS, CDR2 YYNGEE. CDR3 length equals 13 residues. Here the CDR3 DNA reads TGTGCCAGCAGCGTAGACGGTGACTATGGCTACACCTTC. It encodes CASSVDGDYGYTF. Full variable domain (missing parts from reference TRBV9 and TRBJ1-2): DSGVTQTPKHLITATGQRVTLRCSPRSGDLSVYWYQQSLDQGLQFLIQYYNGEERAKGNILERFSAQQFPDLHSELNLSSLELGDSALYFCASSVDGDYGYTFGSGTRLTVV.

V is TRBV30 and J is TRBJ1-3; maybe TRBD1 (5 bases). There are 17 residues in the CDR3. CDR1 is GTSNPN, CDR2 SVGIG, per germline (reference sequence). With 2 bases removed from V and 1 base from J, the gap between germline ends came to 18 bases. The CDR3 spells CAWSTFPRERSGNTIYF. In nucleotides, the CDR3 is TGTGCCTGGAGTACCTTCCCCAGGGAACGATCTGGAAACACCATATATTTT.

There are a few counts of this clone. V and J are TRBV30 and TRBJ1-4; TRBD1 agrees at 9 bases. With V trimmed by 2 bases and J by 7 bases, 5 bases remained unmatched. The CDR3 sequence is 14 residues long. CDR1 GTSNPN and CDR2 SVGIG come from the germline V gene (reference sequence). The CDR3 loop is CAWSIGTGIEKLFF. The CDR3 nucleotides are TGTGCCTGGAGTATTGGGACAGGGATTGAAAAACTGTTTTTT.

The chain couples TRBV28 to TRBJ2-1, with 7 bases matching TRBD1. Germline V lookup: CDR1 MDHEN, CDR2 SYDVKM. V gave up 7 bases and J gave up 3 bases; unmatched junction bases: 9. The CDR3 runs to 15 residues. CDR3 in DNA: TGTGCCAGCACCACACAGGGGCTTGGCTACAATGAGCAGTTCTTC. It codes for CASTTQGLGYNEQFF.